This is a list of T cell receptor beta chains from one sample in a study of prognosis after radiotherapy for stage I lung cancer. TCRdb passed the multiplex PCR reads through MiXCR, listing each CDR3 protein once. In the table there are roughly 26,000 distinct CDR3 sequences, around 30% of which are singletons. The sequencing here drew on PBMCs, taken before or after stereotactic body radiation therapy (not recorded which). These receptors originate from a donor over 45 with non-small cell lung cancer. Both conserved end residues are part of each CDR3. A D gene is named only where the DNA matches it firmly. Rows may omit the clone size; those that give it use once, few, many or a size class.

>many|TRBJ1-6|17|-|TRBV2
TGTGCCAGCAGTCCGGACAGCTTCTCCTCCTATAATTCACCCCTCCACTTT
CASSPDSFSSYNSPLHF
>-|TRBJ2-2|13|-|TRBV28
TGTGCCAGCAGTTTTCGGAGGACCCTGGAGCTGTTTTTT
CASSFRRTLELFF
>many|TRBJ2-7|17|TRBD2|TRBV6-5
TGTGCCAGCAGTTACGGTAAAAACGCGGGACTAATGCACGAGCAGTACTTC
CASSYGKNAGLMHEQYF
>many|TRBJ2-3|18|TRBD2|TRBV5-1
TGCGCCAGCAGCACCGGACTAGCGGGGGGTAGAATCACAGATACGCAGTATTTT
CASSTGLAGGRITDTQYF
>many|TRBJ2-3|15|TRBD2|TRBV2
TGTGCCAGCACGGCTAGCGGGAGCAGCACAGATACGCAGTATTTT
CASTASGSSTDTQYF
>many|TRBJ2-1|11|-|TRBV12-3/TRBV12-4
TGTGCCAGCAGTTTGGGGTCTGAGCAGTTCTTC
CASSLGSEQFF
>-|TRBJ1-5|13|-|TRBV6-1
TGTGCCAGCAGCCTTCCGCCGGATCAGCCCCAGCATTTT
CASSLPPDQPQHF
>-|TRBJ2-4|15|TRBD2|TRBV19
TGCGCCACTCGGTCCCCGGGAGGGCCCTCAAACATTAAGTACTTC
CATRSPGGPSNIKYF
>many|TRBJ2-3|18|TRBD2|TRBV11-1
TGTGCCAGCAGCTTGGGACTAGCGGGGGGTTACTTATCAGATACGCAGTATTTT
CASSLGLAGGYLSDTQYF
>-|TRBJ2-1|13|TRBD2|TRBV5-4
TGTGCCAGCAGCTTTGCTAGCGGCAATGAGCAGTTCTTC
CASSFASGNEQFF
>-|TRBJ2-1|15|TRBD2|TRBV7-3
TGTGCCAGCAGCCTAGCGGGAGACTCGTACAATGAGCAGTTCTTC
CASSLAGDSYNEQFF
>-|TRBJ2-1|15|TRBD2|TRBV10-2
TGCGCCAGCAGAGAAGCGGGAGGGCTTAGCCATGAGCAGTTCTTC
CASREAGGLSHEQFF
>many|TRBJ1-5|16|TRBD1|TRBV4-1
TGCGCCAGCAGTCCAAAAAGGGCAGGGGGGCATCAGCCCCAGCATTTT
CASSPKRAGGHQPQHF
>many|TRBJ2-5|16|TRBD1|TRBV7-9
TGTGCCAGCAGCTCGAGACAGGGGGCGGGTGGGGAGACCCAGTACTTC
CASSSRQGAGGETQYF
>many|TRBJ1-6|17|TRBD1|TRBV6-1
TGTGCCAGCAGTCCACGGACAGGGAGCTCCTATAATTCACCCCTCCACTTT
CASSPRTGSSYNSPLHF
>many|TRBJ2-3|17|TRBD2|TRBV4-1
TGCGCCAGCAGCACTTCAATTCTAGCGGCCCCGGGGGATACGCAGTATTTT
CASSTSILAAPGDTQYF
>-|TRBJ2-3|14|TRBD2|TRBV19
TGTGCCAGTAGTATAGGTGTGACTAGCGGGAGTCAGTATTTT
CASSIGVTSGSQYF
>many|TRBJ2-7|12|-|TRBV2
TGTGCCAGCAGCGTAGCGCTATACGAGCAGTACTTC
CASSVALYEQYF
>many|TRBJ1-6|15|-|TRBV30
TGTGCCTGGAGTGTACCGGGCCAATATAATTCACCCCTCCACTTT
CAWSVPGQYNSPLHF
>-|TRBJ2-3|15|-|TRBV5-1
TGCGCCAGCAGCGGACTCGGAGGGAGCACAGATACTCAGTATTTT
CASSGLGGSTDTQYF
>few|TRBJ2-5|14|-|TRBV12-3/TRBV12-4
TGTGCCAGCAGTTTATTGAGGGCCCAAGAGACCCAGTACTTC
CASSLLRAQETQYF
>many|TRBJ2-5|16|TRBD1|TRBV5-1
TGCGCCAGCAGCTTACTTCCGGGACAGGGGAGTGAGACCCAGTACTTC
CASSLLPGQGSETQYF
>-|TRBJ2-7|15|TRBD1|TRBV20-1
TGCAGTGCTAGGCGTGGTTGGACAGGGGGCCACGAGCAGTACTTC
CSARRGWTGGHEQYF